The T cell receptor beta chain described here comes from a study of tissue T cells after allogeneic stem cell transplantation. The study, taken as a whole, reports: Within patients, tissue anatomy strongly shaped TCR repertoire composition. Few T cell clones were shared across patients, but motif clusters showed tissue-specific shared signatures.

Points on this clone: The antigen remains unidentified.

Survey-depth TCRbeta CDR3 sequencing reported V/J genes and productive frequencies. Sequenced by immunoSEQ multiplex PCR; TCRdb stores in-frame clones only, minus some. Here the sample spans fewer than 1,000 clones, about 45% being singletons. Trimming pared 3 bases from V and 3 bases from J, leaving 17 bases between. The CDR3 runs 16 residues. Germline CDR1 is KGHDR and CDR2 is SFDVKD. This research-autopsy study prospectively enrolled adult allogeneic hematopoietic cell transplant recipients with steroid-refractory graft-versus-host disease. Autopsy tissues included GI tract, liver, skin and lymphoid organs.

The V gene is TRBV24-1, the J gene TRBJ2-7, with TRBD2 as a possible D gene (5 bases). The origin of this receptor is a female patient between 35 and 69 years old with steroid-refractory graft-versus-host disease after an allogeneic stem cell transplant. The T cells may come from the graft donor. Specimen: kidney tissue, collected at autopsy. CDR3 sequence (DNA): TGTGCCACCAGTGATGCCGGCACCACCGGGGACTACGAGCAGTACTTC. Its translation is CATSDAGTTGDYEQYF.